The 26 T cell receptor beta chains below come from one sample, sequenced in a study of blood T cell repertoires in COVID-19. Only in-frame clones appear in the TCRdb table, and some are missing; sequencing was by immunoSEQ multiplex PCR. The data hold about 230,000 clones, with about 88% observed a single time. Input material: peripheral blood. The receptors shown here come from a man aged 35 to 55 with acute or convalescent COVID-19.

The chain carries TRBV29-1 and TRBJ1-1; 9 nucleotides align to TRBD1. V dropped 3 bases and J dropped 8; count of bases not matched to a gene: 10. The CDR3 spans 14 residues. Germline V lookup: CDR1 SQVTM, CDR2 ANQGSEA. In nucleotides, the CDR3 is TGCAGCGTTGACCACCAGGACAGGGGTCGGGAAGCTTTCTTT. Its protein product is CSVDHQDRGREAFF.

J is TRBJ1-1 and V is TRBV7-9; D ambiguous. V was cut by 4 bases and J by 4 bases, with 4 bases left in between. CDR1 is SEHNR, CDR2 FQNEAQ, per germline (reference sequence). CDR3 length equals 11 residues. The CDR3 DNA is TGTGCCAGCAGCTGGAGCACTGAAGCTTTCTTT. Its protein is CASSWSTEAFF.

In DNA form, the CDR3 reads TGTGCCAGCAGTGGGAGCGGCGGGGGGGACTACGAGCAGTACTTC. Translation gives CASSGSGGGDYEQYF. This sequence joins TRBV27 and TRBJ2-7; 9 nucleotides match TRBD2. This CDR3 has 15 residues. The V segment lost 5 bases and the J segment 3 bases; nucleotides outside the gene matches: 8. The germline CDR1 and CDR2 sequences are MNHEY and SMNVEV (reference sequence).

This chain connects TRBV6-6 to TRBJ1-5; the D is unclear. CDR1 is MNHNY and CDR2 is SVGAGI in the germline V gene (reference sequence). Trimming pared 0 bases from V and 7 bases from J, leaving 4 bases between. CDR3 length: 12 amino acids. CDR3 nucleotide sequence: TGTGCCAGCAGTTACTCGAGGCAGCCCCAGCATTTT. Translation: CASSYSRQPQHF.

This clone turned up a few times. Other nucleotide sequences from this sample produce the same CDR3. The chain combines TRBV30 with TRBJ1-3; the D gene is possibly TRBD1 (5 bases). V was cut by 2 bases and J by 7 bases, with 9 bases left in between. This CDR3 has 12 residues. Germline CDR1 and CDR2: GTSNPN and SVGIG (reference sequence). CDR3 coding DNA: TGTGCCTGGAGTACCCGGGGGAACACCATATATTTT. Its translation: CAWSTRGNTIYF.

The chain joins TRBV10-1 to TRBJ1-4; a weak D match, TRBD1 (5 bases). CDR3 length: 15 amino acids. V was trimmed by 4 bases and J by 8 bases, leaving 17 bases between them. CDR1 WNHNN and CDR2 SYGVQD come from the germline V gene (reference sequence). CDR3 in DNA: TGCGCCAGCAGTGGTCCGACAGCCTACACCGAAAAACTGTTTTTT. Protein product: CASSGPTAYTEKLFF.

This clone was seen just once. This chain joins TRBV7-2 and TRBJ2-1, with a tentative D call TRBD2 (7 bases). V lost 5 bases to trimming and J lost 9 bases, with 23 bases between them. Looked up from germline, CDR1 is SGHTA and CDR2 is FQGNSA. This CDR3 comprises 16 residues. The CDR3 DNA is TGTGCCAGCAGCCCGCCCCCTTGGGGGGGAGGGGGTGAGCAGTTCTTC. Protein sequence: CASSPPPWGGGGEQFF.

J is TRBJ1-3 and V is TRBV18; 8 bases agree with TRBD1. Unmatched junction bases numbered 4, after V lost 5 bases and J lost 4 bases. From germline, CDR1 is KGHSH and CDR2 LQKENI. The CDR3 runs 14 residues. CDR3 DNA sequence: TGTGCCAGCTCAGCGACAGGGGAGGGAAACACCATATATTTT. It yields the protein CASSATGEGNTIYF.

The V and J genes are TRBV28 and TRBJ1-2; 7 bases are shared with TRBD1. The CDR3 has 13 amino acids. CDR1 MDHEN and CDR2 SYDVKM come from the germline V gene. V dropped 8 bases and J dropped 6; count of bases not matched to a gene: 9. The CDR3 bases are TGTGCCAGCGCCCTCCCGACAGGGAATGGCTACACCTTC. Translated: CASALPTGNGYTF.

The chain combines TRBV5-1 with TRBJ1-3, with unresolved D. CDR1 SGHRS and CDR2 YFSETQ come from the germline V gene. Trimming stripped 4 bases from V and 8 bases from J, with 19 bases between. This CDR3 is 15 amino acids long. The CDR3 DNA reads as TGCGCCAGCAGCCGGCAATCCCTAGAGAGTGACACCATATATTTT. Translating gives CASSRQSLESDTIYF. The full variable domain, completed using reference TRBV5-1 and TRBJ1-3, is KAGVTQTPRYLIKTRGQQVTLSCSPISGHRSVSWYQQTPGQGLQFLFEYFSETQRNKGNFPGRFSGRQFSNSRSEMNVSTLELGDSALYLCASSRQSLESDTIYFGEGSWLTVV.

DNA of the CDR3: TGTGCCACCCAGCCTAGGCTAGCGGGGGCAGATACGCAGTATTTT. It specifies CATQPRLAGADTQYF. The chain uses TRBV2 and TRBJ2-3; 10 bases map to TRBD2. Unmatched junction bases numbered 11, after V lost 10 bases and J lost 4 bases. CDR1 and CDR2 (germline): SNHLY, FYNNEI. The CDR3 consists of 15 residues.

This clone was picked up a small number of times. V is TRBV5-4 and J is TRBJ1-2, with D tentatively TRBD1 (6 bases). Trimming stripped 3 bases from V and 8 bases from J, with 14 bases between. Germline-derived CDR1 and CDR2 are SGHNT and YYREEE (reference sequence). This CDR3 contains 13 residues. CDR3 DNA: TGTGCCAGCAGCTCGCAGGGGATTTACGGCTACACCTTC. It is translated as CASSSQGIYGYTF.

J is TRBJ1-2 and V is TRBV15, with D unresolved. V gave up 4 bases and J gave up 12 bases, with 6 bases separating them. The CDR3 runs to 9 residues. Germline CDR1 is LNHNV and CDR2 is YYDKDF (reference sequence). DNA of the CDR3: TGTGCCACCAGCACCCTAAACACCTTC. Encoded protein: CATSTLNTF.

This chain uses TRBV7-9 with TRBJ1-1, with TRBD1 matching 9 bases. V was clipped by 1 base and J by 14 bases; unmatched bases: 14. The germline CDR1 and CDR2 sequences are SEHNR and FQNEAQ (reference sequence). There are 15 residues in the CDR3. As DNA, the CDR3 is TGTGCCAGCAGCTTAGGCCAAAGGGACAGGGAAAAGGTATTCTTT. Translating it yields CASSLGQRDREKVFF.

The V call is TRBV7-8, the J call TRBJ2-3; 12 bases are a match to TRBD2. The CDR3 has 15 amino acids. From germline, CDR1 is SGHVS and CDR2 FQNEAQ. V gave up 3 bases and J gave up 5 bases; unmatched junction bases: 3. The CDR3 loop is CASSFLAGGLDTQYF. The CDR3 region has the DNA TGTGCCAGCAGCTTTCTAGCGGGGGGGCTAGATACGCAGTATTTT.

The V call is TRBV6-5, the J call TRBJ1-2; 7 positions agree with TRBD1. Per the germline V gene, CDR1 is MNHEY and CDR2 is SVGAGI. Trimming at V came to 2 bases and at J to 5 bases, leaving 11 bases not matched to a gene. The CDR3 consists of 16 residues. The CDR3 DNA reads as TGTGCCAGCAGTTACGGTACAGGGGCTCCTATGTATGGCTACACCTTC. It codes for CASSYGTGAPMYGYTF.

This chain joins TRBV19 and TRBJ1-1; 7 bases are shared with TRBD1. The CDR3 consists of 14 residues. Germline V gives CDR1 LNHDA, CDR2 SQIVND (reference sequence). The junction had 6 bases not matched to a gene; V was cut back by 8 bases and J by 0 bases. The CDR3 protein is CASGNRGLNTEAFF. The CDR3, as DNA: TGTGCCAGTGGAAACAGGGGCCTGAACACTGAAGCTTTCTTT.

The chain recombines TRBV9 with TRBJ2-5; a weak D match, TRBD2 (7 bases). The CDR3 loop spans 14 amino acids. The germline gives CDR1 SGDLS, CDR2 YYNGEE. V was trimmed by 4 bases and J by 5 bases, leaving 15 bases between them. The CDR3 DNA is TGTGCCAGCAGCCGGGGGGCCGACCGGGAGACCCAGTACTTC. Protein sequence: CASSRGADRETQYF. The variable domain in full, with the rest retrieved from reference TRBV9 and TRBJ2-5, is DSGVTQTPKHLITATGQRVTLRCSPRSGDLSVYWYQQSLDQGLQFLIQYYNGEERAKGNILERFSAQQFPDLHSELNLSSLELGDSALYFCASSRGADRETQYFGPGTRLLVL.

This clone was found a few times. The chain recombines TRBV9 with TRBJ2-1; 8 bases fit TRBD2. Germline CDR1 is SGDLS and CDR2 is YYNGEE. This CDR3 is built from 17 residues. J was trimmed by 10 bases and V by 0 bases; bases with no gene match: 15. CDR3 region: CASSVGPSGGLLEEQFF. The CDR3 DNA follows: TGTGCCAGCAGCGTAGGTCCGTCGGGGGGGCTCCTCGAAGAGCAGTTCTTC. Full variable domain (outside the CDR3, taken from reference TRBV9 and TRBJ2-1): DSGVTQTPKHLITATGQRVTLRCSPRSGDLSVYWYQQSLDQGLQFLIQYYNGEERAKGNILERFSAQQFPDLHSELNLSSLELGDSALYFCASSVGPSGGLLEEQFFGPGTRLTVL.

The CDR3 DNA follows: TGTGCCAGCAGCCCGGGACAGGGTTTGGCCAAAAACATTCAGTACTTC. Amino acids: CASSPGQGLAKNIQYF. The chain has TRBV7-2 and TRBJ2-4; 9 positions agree with TRBD1. The CDR3 is made up of 16 amino acids. With 5 bases clipped from V and 1 base from J, the junction kept 6 bases outside the gene matches. Per the germline V gene, CDR1 is SGHTA and CDR2 is FQGNSA. The complete variable domain, with remaining parts taken from reference TRBV7-2 and TRBJ2-4, reads GAGVSQSPSNKVTEKGKDVELRCDPISGHTALYWYRQSLGQGLEFLIYFQGNSAPDKSGLPSDRFSAERTGGSVSTLTIQRTQQEDSAVYLCASSPGQGLAKNIQYFGAGTRLSVL.

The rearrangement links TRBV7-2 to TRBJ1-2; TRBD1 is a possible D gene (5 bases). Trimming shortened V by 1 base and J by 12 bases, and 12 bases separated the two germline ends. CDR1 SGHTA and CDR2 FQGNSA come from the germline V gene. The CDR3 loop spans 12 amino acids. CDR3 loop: CASSLVDRDDTF. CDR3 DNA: TGTGCCAGCAGCTTAGTTGACAGAGACGACACCTTC.

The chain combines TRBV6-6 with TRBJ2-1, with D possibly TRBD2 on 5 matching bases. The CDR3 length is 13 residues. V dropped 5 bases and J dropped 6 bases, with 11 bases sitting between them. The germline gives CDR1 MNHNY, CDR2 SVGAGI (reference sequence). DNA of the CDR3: TGTGCCAGCAGTCTCGGACTGATCAATGAGCAGTTCTTC. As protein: CASSLGLINEQFF.

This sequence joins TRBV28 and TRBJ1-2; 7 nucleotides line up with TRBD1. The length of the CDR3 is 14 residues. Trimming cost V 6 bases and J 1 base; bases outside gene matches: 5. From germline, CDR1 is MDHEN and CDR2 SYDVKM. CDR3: CASSGQVNNYGYTF. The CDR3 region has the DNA TGTGCCAGCAGCGGACAGGTGAATAACTATGGCTACACCTTC.

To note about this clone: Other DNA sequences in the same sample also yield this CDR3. The CDR3 DNA reads as TGTGCCAGCAGAAGGGACAGCTCCTACGAGCAGTACTTC. It yields the protein CASRRDSSYEQYF. The chain carries TRBV12-3 or TRBV12-4 and TRBJ2-7; 7 bases agree with TRBD1. V gave up 6 bases and J gave up 0 bases; unmatched junction bases: 2. CDR3 length: 13 amino acids.

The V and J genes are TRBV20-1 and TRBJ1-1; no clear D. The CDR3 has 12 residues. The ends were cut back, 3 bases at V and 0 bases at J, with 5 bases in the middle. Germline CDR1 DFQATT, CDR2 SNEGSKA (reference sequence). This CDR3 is CSASSLNTEAFF. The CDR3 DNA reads TGCAGTGCTAGTAGCCTGAACACTGAAGCTTTCTTT.

The CDR3 region is CASSLGQGAAEAFF. The CDR3 DNA reads as TGCGCCAGCAGCCTGGGACAGGGGGCCGCTGAAGCTTTCTTT. This rearrangement joins TRBV5-1 to TRBJ1-1; 12 bases map to TRBD1. Germline lookup yields CDR1 SGHRS and CDR2 YFSETQ. With V trimmed by 4 bases and J by 6 bases, 4 bases remained unmatched. The length of the CDR3 is 14 residues.